The 25 T cell receptor beta chains presented below share a single source sample, sequenced in a study of shared clonotypes between healthy human individuals. Data came from immunoSEQ multiplex PCR; TCRdb stores just in-frame clones and leaves some out. The sample yields roughly 660,000 clones, roughly 91% seen once. Sequences were obtained from memory CD8+ T cells from PBMCs. As to subset: CD45RO+ cells pooled with CCR7-negative TemRA cells. Receptors originate from a man aged 18 to 35 in good health. Some clones in this sample may be carry-over from other donors' samples.

The CDR3 here is CASSLAGLYQPQHF. The DNA for the CDR3 is TGTGCCAGCAGCTTAGCGGGTCTCTATCAGCCCCAGCATTTT. The rearrangement links TRBV7-6 to TRBJ1-5; D not resolved. Germline lookup yields CDR1 SGHVS and CDR2 FNYEAQ. V gave up 0 bases and J gave up 5 bases, with 8 bases separating them. The CDR3 is made up of 14 amino acids.

The CDR3 here is CASSYGDGYEQYF. DNA of the CDR3: TGTGCCAGCAGTTATGGGGACGGCTACGAGCAGTACTTC. The chain employs TRBV6-6 and TRBJ2-7; D may be TRBD1 or TRBD2 (5 bases each). Germline V CDR1 and CDR2: MNHNY, SVGAGI (reference sequence). The ends were cut back, 3 bases at V and 3 bases at J, with 9 bases in the middle. CDR3 length: 13 amino acids.

V and J are TRBV6-6 and TRBJ2-1, with TRBD2 matching over 11 bases. V shed 3 bases and J 7 bases; nucleotides not matched to a gene: 5. Germline V gene lookup returns CDR1 MNHNY and CDR2 SVGAGI (reference sequence). The CDR3 contains 15 residues. The CDR3 coding sequence is TGTGCCAGCAGTTATGTAGCGGGAGGGCCAAATGAGCAGTTCTTC. Residues: CASSYVAGGPNEQFF.

This sequence joins TRBV28 and TRBJ2-5, with D maybe TRBD1 (5 bases). Germline V gene sequence: CDR1 MDHEN, CDR2 SYDVKM. Trimming shortened V by 8 bases and J by 5 bases, and 9 bases separated the two germline ends. The CDR3 is made up of 11 amino acids. The DNA for the CDR3 is TGTGCCAGCCAGGGTATGGAGACCCAGTACTTC. Translating gives CASQGMETQYF.

The rearrangement joins TRBV4-1 to TRBJ1-5; D gene unclear. The CDR3 runs to 15 residues. Trimming took 4 bases from V and 4 from J, leaving 14 bases between them. The V gene's germline CDR1 is MGHRA and CDR2 YSYEKL. The CDR3: CASSLYLGGNQPQHF. CDR3 coding DNA: TGCGCCAGCAGCCTCTACCTAGGAGGGAATCAGCCCCAGCATTTT.

The chain carries TRBV5-6 and TRBJ2-7; no definite D call. Germline V gives CDR1 SGHDT, CDR2 YYEEEE. The CDR3 runs 13 residues. Deletions cut 4 bases from V and 0 bases from J, with 8 bases between. CDR3 DNA sequence: TGTGCCAGCAGCGCGCCTAGCTCCTACGAGCAGTACTTC. Its protein is CASSAPSSYEQYF.

This clone came up a few times. The same CDR3 can be traced to other DNA sequences in this sample. V and J are TRBV9 and TRBJ1-5; tentatively, D is TRBD1 (5 bases). Trimming pared 0 bases from V and 0 bases from J, leaving 7 bases between. Germline CDR1 and CDR2: SGDLS and YYNGEE. CDR3 size: 15 residues. The CDR3 nucleotides are TGTGCCAGCAGCGTAGGAGGGGATAGCAATCAGCCCCAGCATTTT. Translating gives CASSVGGDSNQPQHF.

The V and J genes are TRBV27 and TRBJ1-1, with 8 bases matching TRBD1. The CDR3 has 13 residues. Looked up from germline, CDR1 is MNHEY and CDR2 is SMNVEV (reference sequence). V lost 3 bases, J lost 10 bases, and 7 bases stayed unmatched. The DNA of the CDR3 is TGTGCCAGCAGTTTTTCCTTGGGACAGGCAGCTTTCTTT. This gives the protein CASSFSLGQAAFF.

The rearrangement joins TRBV10-3 to TRBJ2-5; D is uncertain. V was pared by 6 bases and J by 1 base, with 12 bases between. Germline values: CDR1 ENHRY, CDR2 SYGVKD. The CDR3 totals 14 residues. CDR3 sequence (DNA): TGTGCCATCAGCGAAGGGCTCACCCAAGAGACCCAGTACTTC. Its protein is CAISEGLTQETQYF.

The chain couples TRBV28 to TRBJ1-5; 9 bases line up with TRBD1. Per germline, CDR1 MDHEN and CDR2 SYDVKM. The CDR3 loop spans 17 amino acids. The junction had 15 bases not matched to a gene; V was cut back by 5 bases and J by 7 bases. DNA of the CDR3: TGTGCCAGCAGTACCAGTGCCGGGACAGGGTACCGGCAGCCCCAGCATTTT. Amino acids: CASSTSAGTGYRQPQHF.

The DNA for the CDR3 is TGTGCCAGCAGCGCCGACGGCTCCTACGAGCAGTACTTC. This codes for CASSADGSYEQYF. The chain carries TRBV7-9 and TRBJ2-5; no clear D gene. Near its end, the DNA agrees better with TRBJ2-7, so the J call may be wrong. The CDR3 totals 13 residues. Germline values: CDR1 SEHNR, CDR2 FQNEAQ (reference sequence).

This sequence joins TRBV9 and TRBJ2-1; perhaps TRBD2 as D (6 bases). The germline V and J ends were trimmed by 2 bases and 10 bases, with 16 bases remaining between them. Germline V gives CDR1 SGDLS, CDR2 YYNGEE. The CDR3 is 14 amino acids. As DNA, the CDR3 is TGTGCCAGCAGCGTTCCGGGGAGGCTCCAGGAGCAGTTCTTC. The encoded protein is CASSVPGRLQEQFF.

Comments on this clone: Other DNA sequences from this sample encode an identical CDR3 as well. The V call is TRBV7-9, the J call TRBJ2-3; unclear D gene. V was trimmed by 1 base and J by 5 bases, leaving 4 bases between them. Germline loops: CDR1 SEHNR, CDR2 FQNEAQ (reference sequence). The CDR3 is 12 amino acids. As DNA, the CDR3 is TGTGCCAGCAGCTTAGGTAGAGATACGCAGTATTTT. It yields the protein CASSLGRDTQYF.

The rearrangement links TRBV11-2 to TRBJ2-1; D not resolved. V was clipped by 7 bases and J by 10 bases, with 23 bases between them. The CDR3 consists of 15 residues. Looked up from germline, CDR1 is SGHAT and CDR2 is FQNNGV. In nucleotides, the CDR3 is TGTGCCAGCAAGCCCCCCCCCGCGCCTAGGGCGGAGCAGTTCTTC. It codes for CASKPPPAPRAEQFF.

This clone was observed a single time. The CDR3 loop is CSVVYSGIISEQFF. For the CDR3, the DNA is TGCAGCGTTGTTTATAGCGGGATTATTTCTGAGCAGTTCTTC. The chain recombines TRBV29-1 with TRBJ2-1; TRBD2 aligns across 8 bases. Germline loops: CDR1 SQVTM, CDR2 ANQGSEA. This CDR3 comprises 14 residues. Unmatched junction bases numbered 11, after V lost 4 bases and J lost 9 bases.

The chain has TRBV30 and TRBJ2-3; 9 bases line up with TRBD2. The CDR3 runs 16 residues. Germline V gives CDR1 GTSNPN, CDR2 SVGIG (reference sequence). J was trimmed by 2 bases and V by 1 base; bases with no gene match: 7. The CDR3 DNA follows: TGTGCCTGGAGTGGCCCGGGACTAGCCGACACAGATACGCAGTATTTT. As protein: CAWSGPGLADTDTQYF.

CDR3 nucleotide sequence: TGTGCCAGCAGCCAAGAAGGAACGGGGCCACTTCCCTACAATGAGCAGTTCTTC. Amino acid sequence: CASSQEGTGPLPYNEQFF. The chain links TRBV14 to TRBJ2-1; perhaps D is TRBD1 or TRBD2 (5 bases each). The length of the CDR3 is 18 residues. The germline gives CDR1 SGHDN, CDR2 FVKESK. Trimming pared 0 bases from V and 2 bases from J, leaving 17 bases between.

The gene calls are TRBV11-2 and TRBJ1-2; D is perhaps TRBD1 (5 bases). This CDR3 contains 13 residues. V was clipped by 6 bases and J by 3 bases, with 11 bases between them. Per germline, CDR1 SGHAT and CDR2 FQNNGV. The CDR3 loop reads CASRPIRDYGYTF. CDR3 sequence (DNA): TGTGCCAGCAGACCGATCAGGGACTATGGCTACACCTTC.

The chain combines TRBV6-6 with TRBJ2-7, with TRBD2 matching over 8 bases. CDR3 length equals 15 residues. Germline CDR1 and CDR2: MNHNY and SVGAGI (reference sequence). Trimming took 2 bases from V and 1 from J; bases not matched to a gene: 4. CDR3 DNA sequence: TGTGCCAGCAGTTACGAGCGGGGGAAGTCCTACGAGCAGTACTTC. Translating it yields CASSYERGKSYEQYF.

V usage is TRBV13 and J usage is TRBJ2-5, with 10 bases matching TRBD2. Germline V gene lookup returns CDR1 PRHDT and CDR2 FYEKMQ (reference sequence). This CDR3 has 19 amino acids. The ends lost 5 bases at V and 0 bases at J; junction bases unmatched: 15. CDR3: CASSPYGQREGPYQETQYF. CDR3 sequence (DNA): TGTGCCAGCAGCCCCTATGGTCAGCGGGAGGGCCCGTACCAAGAGACCCAGTACTTC.

The chain couples TRBV4-1 to TRBJ2-7, with D unclear. Trimming stripped 3 bases from V and 3 bases from J, with 18 bases between. CDR1 and CDR2 from the germline V gene are MGHRA and YSYEKL. The CDR3 is 16 amino acids. The CDR3 region has the DNA TGCGCCAGCAGCCAGGAAATTTTGACTCTGATCTACGAGCAGTACTTC. Its translation is CASSQEILTLIYEQYF.

The rearrangement uses TRBV6-5 and TRBJ2-2, with 9 bases that match TRBD2. The ends lost 7 bases at V and 8 bases at J; junction bases unmatched: 8. Germline CDR1 MNHEY, CDR2 SVGAGI. The CDR3 consists of 14 residues. The CDR3: CASTGLALGGELFF. The CDR3 region has the DNA TGTGCCAGCACGGGACTAGCCCTGGGTGGGGAGCTGTTTTTT.

The genes are TRBV9 and TRBJ1-4, with D perhaps TRBD1 (5 bases). Trimming shortened V by 4 bases and J by 0 bases, and 10 bases separated the two germline ends. The germline CDR1 and CDR2 sequences are SGDLS and YYNGEE. The CDR3 sequence is 15 residues long. CDR3: CASSLGTATNEKLFF. The CDR3 DNA sequence: TGTGCCAGCAGCCTAGGGACGGCAACTAATGAAAAACTGTTTTTT.

V and J are TRBV5-1 and TRBJ1-1; D is unresolved. The CDR3 is 11 amino acids. The ends were cut back, 6 bases at V and 8 bases at J, with 11 bases in the middle. Germline assignment: CDR1 SGHRS and CDR2 YFSETQ. The DNA for the CDR3 is TGCGCCAGCACCCTCGGCAGGGAAGCTTTCTTT. Translated: CASTLGREAFF. Filled out from reference TRBV5-1 and TRBJ1-1, the complete variable domain reads KAGVTQTPRYLIKTRGQQVTLSCSPISGHRSVSWYQQTPGQGLQFLFEYFSETQRNKGNFPGRFSGRQFSNSRSEMNVSTLELGDSALYLCASTLGREAFFGQGTRLTVV.

The chain links TRBV6-5 to TRBJ2-2; D gene ambiguous. CDR3 length equals 16 residues. V was trimmed by 1 base and J by 7 bases, leaving 16 bases between them. CDR1 and CDR2 from the germline V gene are MNHEY and SVGAGI. CDR3 DNA sequence: TGTGCCAGCAGTTACTACGGTACAACGCGAGGCGGGGAGCTGTTTTTT. Residues: CASSYYGTTRGGELFF.